The 15 T cell receptor beta chains below all came from one sample that was sequenced in a study of control samples from healthy donors and cancer patients. Profiled with immunoSEQ multiplex PCR; TCRdb holds only in-frame clones, not every one. The repertoire holds 90,000 to 150,000 clones, approximately 90% seen once, with around an eighth in the top ten. Sequencing was performed on blood. Receptor source: a man aged 30-40 years in good health.

V is TRBV6-5 and J is TRBJ1-1, with 9 bases that match TRBD1. V dropped 6 bases and J dropped 7; count of bases not matched to a gene: 12. The CDR3 covers 15 residues. CDR1 and CDR2 (germline): MNHEY, SVGAGI. In DNA, the CDR3 is TGTGCCAGCAGGCCTCCGACAGGGGGTTGGGATGAAGCTTTCTTT. Translating gives CASRPPTGGWDEAFF.

The chain uses TRBV9 and TRBJ1-1; D unresolved. From germline, CDR1 is SGDLS and CDR2 YYNGEE. Trimming cost V 0 bases and J 2 bases, with 11 bases left between them. The CDR3 contains 15 residues. The CDR3 DNA reads as TGTGCCAGCAGCGTAGATCCGGGGAGAAACACTGAAGCTTTCTTT. Its translation: CASSVDPGRNTEAFF.

The chain recombines TRBV5-1 with TRBJ1-4; 8 nucleotides align to TRBD1. CDR3 length: 17 residues. Germline V gene lookup returns CDR1 SGHRS and CDR2 YFSETQ. J was trimmed by 7 bases and V by 2 bases; bases with no gene match: 13. In DNA form, the CDR3 reads TGCGCCAGCAGCTTAGGACAGGGTGGCTTCGGGAGTGAAAAACTGTTTTTT. Protein: CASSLGQGGFGSEKLFF.

This chain uses TRBV3-1 (or the pseudogene TRBV3-2) with TRBJ1-2; D gene ambiguous. Germline V gene lookup returns CDR1 LGHDT and CDR2 YNNKEL (reference sequence). CDR3 length equals 14 residues. The V end lost 1 base, the J end lost 3 bases, and 9 bases lay between the germline ends. The CDR3 bases are TGTGCCAGCAGCCAAGCATCGGGGTACTATGGCTACACCTTC. Its protein is CASSQASGYYGYTF.

The V gene is TRBV5-1, the J gene TRBJ2-3, with unresolved D. This CDR3 is built from 14 residues. The V and J ends lost 4 bases and 1 base respectively, with 10 bases between them. Germline assignment: CDR1 SGHRS and CDR2 YFSETQ. As DNA, the CDR3 is TGCGCCAGCAGCCTCGACTGGGGCACAGATACGCAGTATTTT. It encodes CASSLDWGTDTQYF.

As DNA, the CDR3 is TGTGCCAGCAGCTTGGGGGGCAGGGCGGGCTACGAGCAGTACTTC. Its translation is CASSLGGRAGYEQYF. V gene TRBV5-6 combines with J gene TRBJ2-7, with D perhaps assigned TRBD1 or TRBD2 (5 bases each). Looked up from germline, CDR1 is SGHDT and CDR2 is YYEEEE. V shed 0 bases and J shed 3 bases, with 13 bases lying between them. The CDR3 sequence is 15 residues long.

The CDR3 loop reads CASTAGGTGELFF. The DNA of the CDR3 is TGTGCCAGCACCGCGGGAGGGACCGGGGAGCTGTTTTTT. The chain carries TRBV3-1 (or the pseudogene TRBV3-2) and TRBJ2-2; TRBD2 agrees at 9 bases. Germline lookup yields CDR1 LGHDT and CDR2 YNNKEL (reference sequence). Germline trimming cut 7 bases from V and 5 bases from J; bases unmatched to any gene: 2. The CDR3 spans 13 residues.

The CDR3 DNA is TGTGCCAGCAGCTTCCGGGACAGGGTCACAGATACGCAGTATTTT. The encoded protein is CASSFRDRVTDTQYF. The chain couples TRBV28 to TRBJ2-3; TRBD1 aligns across 9 bases. Germline values: CDR1 MDHEN, CDR2 SYDVKM. The CDR3 contains 15 residues. V trimming: 6 bases; J trimming: 2 bases; junction bases outside the gene matches: 6.

The chain employs TRBV5-5 and TRBJ1-6, with 7 bases lining up with TRBD1. Germline values: CDR1 SGHKS, CDR2 YYEKEE (reference sequence). Trimming at V came to 4 bases and at J to 0 bases, leaving 4 bases not matched to a gene. The CDR3 has 16 residues. The CDR3 coding sequence is TGTGCCAGCAGCCTGGGACAGTACTCCTATAATTCACCCCTCCACTTT. This encodes CASSLGQYSYNSPLHF.

The V call is TRBV28, the J call TRBJ2-4; D unresolved. V lost 11 bases and J lost 3, with 14 bases in between. CDR1 MDHEN and CDR2 SYDVKM come from the germline V gene. This CDR3 is 13 amino acids long. CDR3 in amino acids: CAVSPVGKNIQYF. CDR3 in DNA: TGTGCCGTAAGCCCTGTAGGCAAAAACATTCAGTACTTC.

The genes are TRBV3-1 (or the pseudogene TRBV3-2) and TRBJ1-4; weak D call: TRBD1 (5 bases). V was pared by 4 bases and J by 5 bases, with 14 bases between. Per germline, CDR1 LGHDT and CDR2 YNNKEL (reference sequence). This CDR3 is built from 15 residues. CDR3 protein: CASSPGGALNEKLFF. Written as DNA, the CDR3 is TGTGCCAGCAGCCCTGGTGGGGCCCTGAATGAAAAACTGTTTTTT.

The V and J genes are TRBV12-3 or TRBV12-4 and TRBJ2-3; 7 nucleotides line up with TRBD2. The trim removed 6 bases at V and 5 bases at J, leaving 5 bases unmatched. CDR3 length equals 13 residues. The CDR3 DNA is TGTGCCAGCAGAGTGCGGGGGAAAGATACGCAGTATTTT. Its translation is CASRVRGKDTQYF.

V and J are TRBV5-4 and TRBJ2-6, with D unclear. V was trimmed by 0 bases and J by 0 bases, leaving 7 bases between them. Looked up from germline, CDR1 is SGHNT and CDR2 is YYREEE (reference sequence). This CDR3 has 16 amino acids. The CDR3 nucleotides read TGTGCCAGCAGCTTGGTCGTGGTCTCTGGGGCCAACGTCCTGACTTTC. It translates to CASSLVVVSGANVLTF.

This clone was counted a single time. The V and J genes are TRBV6-1 and TRBJ1-5, with TRBD1 matching over 7 bases. The CDR3 totals 16 residues. Germline V gives CDR1 MNHNS, CDR2 SASEGT. The V gene end was trimmed by 2 bases and the J gene end by 7 bases; junction bases not matched to a gene: 11. The CDR3 DNA follows: TGTGCCAGCAGTGAAATGCTCCGACAGGGATCCCAGCCCCAGCATTTT. It encodes CASSEMLRQGSQPQHF.

J is TRBJ1-5 and V is TRBV19; a possible D gene is TRBD1 (5 bases). Germline CDR1 is LNHDA and CDR2 is SQIVND (reference sequence). The CDR3 is 16 amino acids. Trimming took 4 bases from V and 1 from J, leaving 14 bases between them. The CDR3 DNA reads TGTGCCAGTAGTACCCTGGAGGGGCGAAGCAATCAGCCCCAGCATTTT. It specifies CASSTLEGRSNQPQHF.